This T cell receptor (beta chain) was captured in a study of identical twins. This clonotype was observed a few times. Its target is not known. In germline, CDR1 is MGHDK, CDR2 SYGVNS. CDR3 length: 14 residues. Between the trimmed V and J ends, which lost 8 bases and 1 base, there was a span of 14 bases. One entry per CDR3 protein, called by TCRdb with MiXCR from the 5' RACE reads. Of 1.5 million to 2 million distinct CDR3 sequences in the sample, under 35% were seen once. Healthy Caucasians alone served as donors. Study results and caveats: Invariant MAIT and iNKT cells may have partly biased zero-insertion analyses. Out-of-frame beta sequences exhibited a weaker degree of excess twin sharing.

This clonotype was sampled from a newborn girl in good health. Sequenced input: cord blood. V gene TRBV25-1 combines with J gene TRBJ1-1; no definite D call. Written as DNA, the CDR3 is TGTGCCAGCTGTCCCGGACGGGCGAACACTGAAGCTTTCTTT. Translation gives CASCPGRANTEAFF.